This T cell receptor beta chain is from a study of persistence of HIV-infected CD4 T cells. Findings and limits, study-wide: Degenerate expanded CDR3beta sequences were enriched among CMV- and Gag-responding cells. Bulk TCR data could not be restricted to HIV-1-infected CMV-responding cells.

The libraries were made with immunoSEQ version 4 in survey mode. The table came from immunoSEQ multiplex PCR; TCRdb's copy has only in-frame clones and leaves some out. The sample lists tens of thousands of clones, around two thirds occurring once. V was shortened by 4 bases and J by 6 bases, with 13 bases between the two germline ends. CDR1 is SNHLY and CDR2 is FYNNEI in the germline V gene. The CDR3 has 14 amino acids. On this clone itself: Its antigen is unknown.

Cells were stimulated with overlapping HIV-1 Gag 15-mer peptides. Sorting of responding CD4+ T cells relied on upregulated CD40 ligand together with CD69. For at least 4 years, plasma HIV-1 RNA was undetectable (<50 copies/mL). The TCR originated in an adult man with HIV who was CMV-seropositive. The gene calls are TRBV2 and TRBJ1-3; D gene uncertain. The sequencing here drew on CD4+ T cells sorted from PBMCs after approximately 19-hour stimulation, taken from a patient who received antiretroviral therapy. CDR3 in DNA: TGTGCCAGCAGTGTAGATGGGTCGGTAAACACCATATATTTT. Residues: CASSVDGSVNTIYF.